This T cell receptor (beta chain) came from a study of shared clonotypes between healthy human individuals. Profiling relied on immunoSEQ multiplex PCR, and the TCRdb table lists in-frame clones only, not all of them. The table records about a million clones, about 77% of them present only once. The source of this sequence is a man aged 18 to 30 in good health. The sequencing input was memory CD4+ T cells sorted from blood. Subset noted: CD45RA-negative fraction.

CDR3 loop: CAWNRDRGTDTQYF. Here the CDR3 DNA reads TGTGCCTGGAACCGGGACAGGGGGACAGATACGCAGTATTTT. The V gene is TRBV30, the J gene TRBJ2-3; 11 positions agree with TRBD1. The CDR3 length is 14 residues. The germline gives CDR1 GTSNPN, CDR2 SVGIG (reference sequence). Unmatched junction bases numbered 3, after V lost 4 bases and J lost 3 bases.